This TCR beta chain was captured in a study of metastatic and nonmetastatic thyroid tumors. Across the whole study: Repertoires of blood and of tissue (tumor or nodule) from malignant and benign thyroid patients were compared. Study-level results: For both blood and tumor, malignant thyroid tumors reportedly showed significantly higher TCR beta diversity than benign nodules did.

Ahead of thyroid surgery, no patient had received treatment of any kind. This clone was observed many times. Its antigen is undetermined. This CDR3 has 16 amino acids. Trimming shortened V by 1 base and J by 1 base, and 13 bases separated the two germline ends. CDR1 and CDR2 from the germline V gene are MDHEN and SYDVKM. Original handling: Construction of a distant-metastasis classifier for papillary thyroid cancer relied on CDR3 differences across clinicopathological groups. TCRdb re-clonotyped the PCR reads via MiXCR. These V and J calls are TCRdb output, not the study's own analysis. The sample has approximately 29,000 clones, around 30% seen once.

The sequencing input was blood. This sequence originates from a female donor with papillary thyroid cancer or a benign thyroid nodule (not recorded which). Some clones in this sample may be carry-over from other donors' samples. The chain recombines TRBV28 with TRBJ1-1; D not certain. The CDR3 nucleotides read TGTGCCAGCAGTTTATCAGCTGCTCTTGGGAACACTGAAGCTTTCTTT. Amino acid sequence: CASSLSAALGNTEAFF.